These 16 T cell receptor beta chains were sequenced from one sample in a study of OX40 agonist ivuxolimab in advanced cancers. Profiling relied on immunoSEQ multiplex PCR, and the TCRdb table lists in-frame clones only, not all of them. Here the sample spans around 72,000 clones, approximately 81% being singletons. The sample was CD4+ or CD8+ T cells sorted from blood, taken in a trial of the OX40 agonist ivuxolimab. The receptors were sampled from an adult with an advanced solid tumor such as melanoma, head and neck, liver or kidney cancer.

The chain links TRBV18 to TRBJ1-3; TRBD1 might be the D (5 bases). V lost 1 base and J lost 0, with 10 bases in between. This CDR3 has 16 amino acids. CDR1 is KGHSH and CDR2 is LQKENI in the germline V gene. CDR3: CASSPQPGRSGNTIYF. In DNA form, the CDR3 reads TGTGCCAGCTCACCACAGCCAGGGCGCTCTGGAAACACCATATATTTT. Complete variable domain (other parts from reference TRBV18 and TRBJ1-3): NAGVMQNPRHLVRRRGQEARLRCSPMKGHSHVYWYRQLPEEGLKFMVYLQKENIIDESGMPKERFSAEFPKEGPSILRIQQVVRGDSAAYFCASSPQPGRSGNTIYFGEGSWLTVV.

The chain recombines TRBV11-2 with TRBJ1-3, with D possibly being TRBD1 (5 bases). From germline, CDR1 is SGHAT and CDR2 FQNNGV. CDR3 length equals 16 residues. Trimming took off 4 bases at V and 5 bases at J, with 18 bases between the two ends. This CDR3 is CASSSLRDLKRNTIYF. DNA of the CDR3: TGTGCCAGCAGCTCGCTCCGGGACCTCAAGAGAAACACCATATATTTT.

The genes are TRBV10-3 and TRBJ2-7; a possible D gene is TRBD1 (6 bases). The germline gives CDR1 ENHRY, CDR2 SYGVKD. The CDR3 covers 14 residues. V was clipped by 4 bases and J by 3 bases, with 13 bases between them. As DNA, the CDR3 is TGTGCCATCAGTGGACAGGAGGTTGGCTACGAGCAGTACTTC. Translation gives CAISGQEVGYEQYF.

This chain joins TRBV4-2 and TRBJ2-1, with D maybe TRBD2 (6 bases). The germline gives CDR1 LGHNA, CDR2 YNFKEQ. The CDR3 runs to 16 residues. Trimming took 0 bases from V and 3 from J, leaving 12 bases between them. CDR3: CASSQEVTSLYNEQFF. Written as DNA, the CDR3 is TGTGCCAGCAGCCAAGAAGTAACTAGCCTCTACAATGAGCAGTTCTTC.

V gene TRBV7-9 combines with J gene TRBJ1-1; D call uncertain. The CDR3 totals 14 residues. Trimming took 4 bases from V and 1 from J, leaving 10 bases between them. CDR1 is SEHNR, CDR2 FQNEAQ, per germline (reference sequence). The CDR3 DNA is TGTGCCAGCAGCTCTACCGGAAGGAACACTGAAGCTTTCTTT. It codes for CASSSTGRNTEAFF.

J is TRBJ1-1 and V is TRBV27; tentatively, D is TRBD1 (5 bases). The V and J ends lost 2 bases and 7 bases respectively, with 14 bases between them. Germline CDR1 is MNHEY and CDR2 is SMNVEV (reference sequence). The CDR3 spans 14 residues. The CDR3 protein is CASSLPHPTDEAFF. The CDR3 bases are TGTGCCAGCAGTTTACCCCATCCGACAGATGAAGCTTTCTTT.

The rearrangement links TRBV11-2 to TRBJ2-7; 14 bases are shared with TRBD2. The CDR3 runs to 17 residues. The germline V gene has CDR1 SGHAT and CDR2 FQNNGV. V dropped 8 bases and J dropped 5; count of bases not matched to a gene: 14. CDR3 sequence reads: CASDPGLAGVEGDEQYF. The CDR3 nucleotides read TGTGCCAGCGACCCGGGACTAGCGGGAGTAGAAGGGGACGAGCAGTACTTC.

The gene calls are TRBV28 and TRBJ2-5, with 8 bases matching TRBD2. The end of the DNA fits TRBJ2-7 better, so the J call may be wrong. The CDR3 extends over 14 amino acids. Germline-derived CDR1 and CDR2 are MDHEN and SYDVKM. CDR3 in amino acids: CASTRSRGGYEQYF. The CDR3 DNA follows: TGTGCCAGCACCCGTAGCCGGGGGGGGTACGAGCAGTACTTC.

The V call is TRBV2, the J call TRBJ2-5; 12 nucleotides align to TRBD2. The CDR3 runs to 15 residues. Trimming cost V 8 bases and J 5 bases; bases outside gene matches: 9. CDR1 and CDR2 from the germline V gene are SNHLY and FYNNEI. The CDR3 loop is CASRRLAGAGETQYF. The DNA of the CDR3 is TGTGCCAGCCGTCGACTAGCGGGAGCAGGGGAGACCCAGTACTTC.

The chain recombines TRBV19 with TRBJ2-2, with D possibly being TRBD1 (6 bases). V shed 6 bases and J shed 9 bases, with 23 bases lying between them. The CDR3 is made up of 16 amino acids. Germline V gene lookup returns CDR1 LNHDA and CDR2 SQIVND (reference sequence). The CDR3 sequence is CASSQDRLTLPRELFF. In nucleotides, the CDR3 is TGTGCCAGTAGCCAGGACAGACTCACCCTCCCCAGGGAGCTGTTTTTT.

In nucleotides, the CDR3 is TGCAGCATTCGACGGCGCACTGAAGCTTTCTTT. Translating gives CSIRRRTEAFF. The chain combines TRBV29-1 with TRBJ1-1; D is unclear. Germline V gives CDR1 SQVTM, CDR2 ANQGSEA. Trimming left V 8 bases short and J 4 bases short, with 11 bases between. The CDR3 covers 11 residues.

Regarding this clone: The identical CDR3 is also encoded by other nucleotide sequences in the sample. The chain links TRBV7-2 to TRBJ1-5; D is ambiguous. Germline CDR1 is SGHTA and CDR2 is FQGNSA. CDR3 size: 17 residues. Deletions cut 2 bases from V and 0 bases from J, with 14 bases between. The CDR3 reads CASSLSGGRYSNQPQHF. CDR3 DNA: TGTGCCAGCAGCTTAAGTGGAGGGCGGTATAGCAATCAGCCCCAGCATTTT.

The rearrangement uses TRBV6-6 and TRBJ1-2; possibly TRBD1 for D (6 bases). CDR3 size: 13 residues. The germline gives CDR1 MNHNY, CDR2 SVGAGI (reference sequence). V lost 4 bases, J lost 6 bases, and 12 bases lay in between. CDR3 in amino acids: CASSLGGQDGYTF. The CDR3 nucleotides read TGTGCCAGCAGTTTAGGGGGGCAGGATGGCTACACCTTC.

The chain couples TRBV6-5 to TRBJ1-2, with 9 positions matching TRBD1. The CDR3 totals 14 residues. V was clipped by 2 bases and J by 6 bases; unmatched bases: 4. CDR1 MNHEY and CDR2 SVGAGI come from the germline V gene. The CDR3 sequence is CASSYEGQGDGYTF. For the CDR3, the DNA is TGTGCCAGCAGTTACGAGGGACAGGGAGATGGCTACACCTTC.

V and J are TRBV18 and TRBJ2-1; 10 nucleotides align to TRBD2. V lost 3 bases and J lost 10; bases outside the gene matches: 6. This CDR3 spans 14 amino acids. Germline CDR1 KGHSH, CDR2 LQKENI. The CDR3 loop reads CASSPSGRASEQFF. CDR3 coding DNA: TGTGCCAGCTCACCGAGCGGGAGGGCGTCCGAGCAGTTCTTC.

This clone was observed once. V usage is TRBV10-3 and J usage is TRBJ2-3; D gene ambiguous. The length of the CDR3 is 14 residues. Germline loops: CDR1 ENHRY, CDR2 SYGVKD. The V and J ends lost 6 bases and 5 bases respectively, with 15 bases between them. CDR3 in amino acids: CAISPGPPGDTQYF. The CDR3 DNA reads as TGTGCCATCAGCCCTGGGCCCCCGGGAGATACGCAGTATTTT.